This T cell receptor (beta chain) was retrieved from a study of OX40 agonist ivuxolimab in advanced cancers. As for the study in general: Aged roughly 20 to 79 with a mean of around 60 years, they were under 85% male.

Generated by immunoSEQ multiplex PCR, the TCRdb table keeps only in-frame clones and is missing some. Of about 14,000 clones detected, approximately 80% appear once; the ten largest clones hold approximately 37%. The CDR3 length is 16 residues. Germline lookup yields CDR1 SGHDN and CDR2 FVKESK. With V trimmed by 3 bases and J by 1 base, 6 bases remained unmatched. Sequencing was performed on CD4+ or CD8+ T cells sorted from blood, taken in a trial of the OX40 agonist ivuxolimab. This rearrangement joins TRBV14 to TRBJ1-1; 9 bases are a match to TRBD1. The receptor comes from an adult with an advanced solid tumor such as melanoma, head and neck, liver or kidney cancer. Written as DNA, the CDR3 is TGTGCCAGCAGCCACCCTGGACAGGGGAAGAACACTGAAGCTTTCTTT. It yields the protein CASSHPGQGKNTEAFF.